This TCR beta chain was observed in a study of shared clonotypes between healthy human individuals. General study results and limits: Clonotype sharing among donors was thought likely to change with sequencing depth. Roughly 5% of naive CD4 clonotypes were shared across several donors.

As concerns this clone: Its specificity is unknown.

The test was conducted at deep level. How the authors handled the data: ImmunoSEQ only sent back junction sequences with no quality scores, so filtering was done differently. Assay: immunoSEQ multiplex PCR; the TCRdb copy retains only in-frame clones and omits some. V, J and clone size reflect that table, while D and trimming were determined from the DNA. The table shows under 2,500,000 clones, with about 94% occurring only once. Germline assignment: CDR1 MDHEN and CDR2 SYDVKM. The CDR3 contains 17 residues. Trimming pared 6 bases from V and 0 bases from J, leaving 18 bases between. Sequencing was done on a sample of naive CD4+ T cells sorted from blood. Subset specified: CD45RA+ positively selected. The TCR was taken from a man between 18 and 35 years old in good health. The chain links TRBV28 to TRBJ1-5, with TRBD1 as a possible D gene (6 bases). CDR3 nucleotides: TGTGCCAGCAGGAGGGGGGGCAGTGCTCCTAGCAATCAGCCCCAGCATTTT. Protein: CASRRGGSAPSNQPQHF.